The next 14 T cell receptor beta chains were all read from a single sample in a study of shared clonotypes between healthy human individuals. Naive CD8 isolation took CD45RO-negative cells positively selected for CCR7 and excluded terminally differentiated effector memory CD45RA+ cells. Data came from immunoSEQ multiplex PCR; TCRdb stores just in-frame clones and leaves some out. The sample includes millions of clones, about 93% of them seen just once. The sample comprised naive CD8+ T cells from PBMCs. The receptors stem from a man in his late teens or twenties in good health. Some clones in this sample may be carry-over from other donors' samples.

The V call is TRBV10-3, the J call TRBJ1-1; D call uncertain. The CDR3 is made up of 12 amino acids. Germline CDR1 reads ENHRY; CDR2 reads SYGVKD. The V and J ends lost 3 bases and 8 bases respectively, with 10 bases between them. The CDR3 nucleotides are TGTGCCATCAGTGAAGACCCACGAGAAGCTTTCTTT. Amino acid sequence: CAISEDPREAFF.

The rearrangement joins TRBV5-4 to TRBJ1-2, with D perhaps matching TRBD1 (5 bases). The CDR3 loop spans 13 amino acids. Trimming took off 5 bases at V and 6 bases at J, with 14 bases between the two ends. CDR1 is SGHNT, CDR2 YYREEE, per germline (reference sequence). This CDR3 is CASRRDGGDGYTF. DNA for the CDR3: TGTGCCAGCAGACGGGACGGAGGAGATGGCTACACCTTC. Looking up the rest from reference TRBV5-4 and TRBJ1-2 gives the full variable domain: ETGVTQSPTHLIKTRGQQVTLRCSSQSGHNTVSWYQQALGQGPQFIFQYYREEENGRGNFPPRFSGLQFPNYSSELNVNALELDDSALYLCASRRDGGDGYTFGSGTRLTVV.

With regard to this clone: The sample holds other DNA sequences that translate to the same CDR3. The chain is built from TRBV28 and TRBJ1-1; D is unclear. The CDR3 totals 13 residues. CDR1 MDHEN and CDR2 SYDVKM come from the germline V gene. V was shortened by 5 bases and J by 2 bases, with 9 bases between the two germline ends. CDR3 sequence: CASSLSPNTEAFF. The CDR3 nucleotides are TGTGCCAGCAGTCTCTCGCCCAACACTGAAGCTTTCTTT.

The rearrangement links TRBV13 to TRBJ2-3, with 9 bases matching TRBD2. Trimming cost V 5 bases and J 2 bases; bases outside gene matches: 8. Per germline, CDR1 PRHDT and CDR2 FYEKMQ (reference sequence). The CDR3 extends over 16 amino acids. The CDR3 region is CASSLRLADYTDTQYF. In DNA form, the CDR3 reads TGTGCCAGCAGCCTTCGACTAGCGGATTACACAGATACGCAGTATTTT. Drawing the rest from reference TRBV13 and TRBJ2-3, the complete variable domain is AAGVIQSPRHLIKEKRETATLKCYPIPRHDTVYWYQQGPGQDPQFLISFYEKMQSDKGSIPDRFSAQQFSDYHSELNMSSLELGDSALYFCASSLRLADYTDTQYFGPGTRLTVL.

The rearrangement uses TRBV28 and TRBJ2-4; D call uncertain. Germline CDR1 and CDR2: MDHEN and SYDVKM. Between the trimmed V and J ends, which lost 3 bases and 6 bases, there was a span of 12 bases. The CDR3 is 14 residues long. The CDR3 protein is CASSLDLGGNIQYF. CDR3 nucleotide sequence: TGTGCCAGCAGTTTGGACCTCGGTGGAAACATTCAGTACTTC.

This rearrangement joins TRBV29-1 to TRBJ1-2; D may be TRBD1 (5 bases). The germline gives CDR1 SQVTM, CDR2 ANQGSEA. This CDR3 has 16 amino acids. V was clipped by 0 bases and J by 0 bases, with 14 bases between them. Here the CDR3 reads CSVEDPVETANYGYTF. The CDR3 coding sequence is TGCAGCGTTGAAGACCCGGTGGAGACAGCTAACTATGGCTACACCTTC.

This chain uses TRBV7-2 with TRBJ2-1, with TRBD1 matching over 9 bases. The V gene end was trimmed by 5 bases and the J gene end by 9 bases; junction bases not matched to a gene: 11. Germline V lookup: CDR1 SGHTA, CDR2 FQGNSA. CDR3 length equals 15 residues. The CDR3 loop is CASSVTGGDRREQFF. CDR3 nucleotide sequence: TGTGCCAGCAGCGTCACAGGGGGCGATCGACGTGAGCAGTTCTTC. The whole variable domain, filled in from reference TRBV7-2 and TRBJ2-1, reads GAGVSQSPSNKVTEKGKDVELRCDPISGHTALYWYRQSLGQGLEFLIYFQGNSAPDKSGLPSDRFSAERTGGSVSTLTIQRTQQEDSAVYLCASSVTGGDRREQFFGPGTRLTVL.

The chain joins TRBV27 to TRBJ2-5; the match to TRBD2 covers 8 bases. This CDR3 spans 16 amino acids. Germline V gene sequence: CDR1 MNHEY, CDR2 SMNVEV (reference sequence). The V and J ends lost 5 bases and 2 bases, in that order; junction bases with no gene match: 10. CDR3 sequence reads: CASSPKPGGRQETQYF. The CDR3 DNA sequence: TGTGCCAGCAGTCCTAAACCGGGAGGGAGGCAAGAGACCCAGTACTTC.

The chain carries TRBV28 and TRBJ2-3; the D gene is possibly TRBD2 (5 bases). The V end lost 4 bases, the J end lost 0 bases, and 11 bases lay between the germline ends. Germline CDR1 is MDHEN and CDR2 is SYDVKM. CDR3 size: 15 residues. The CDR3 is CASSSGLSSTDTQYF. The CDR3 region has the DNA TGTGCCAGCAGTTCCGGACTCTCTAGCACAGATACGCAGTATTTT.

The chain employs TRBV7-2 and TRBJ2-2; D possibly corresponds to TRBD2 (6 bases). CDR1 SGHTA and CDR2 FQGNSA come from the germline V gene. V was trimmed by 5 bases and J by 2 bases, leaving 24 bases between them. The CDR3 runs to 19 residues. The CDR3 coding sequence is TGTGCCAGCAGCCAGAGTAGCGCAGGCGGGACCTTTAACACCGGGGAGCTGTTTTTT. It codes for CASSQSSAGGTFNTGELFF.

V usage is TRBV7-6 and J usage is TRBJ2-7; 7 bases are shared with TRBD1. The CDR3 has 14 amino acids. Germline CDR1 is SGHVS and CDR2 is FNYEAQ. V lost 4 bases to trimming and J lost 4 bases; unmatched junction nucleotides: 7. CDR3 sequence (DNA): TGTGCCAGCAGCTCCCTACAGGGGATATACGAGCAGTACTTC. It encodes CASSSLQGIYEQYF. Based on the CDR3 plus reference TRBV7-6 and TRBJ2-7, the full variable domain is GAGVSQSPRYKVTKRGQDVALRCDPISGHVSLYWYRQALGQGPEFLTYFNYEAQQDKSGLPNDRFSAERPEGSISTLTIQRTEQRDSAMYRCASSSLQGIYEQYFGPGTRLTVT.

The rearrangement uses TRBV11-2 and TRBJ2-7, with unresolved D. The CDR3 is made up of 13 amino acids. The V end was cut by 0 bases, the J end by 2 bases, with 5 bases between. The germline V gene encodes CDR1 SGHAT and CDR2 FQNNGV. The CDR3 DNA sequence: TGTGCCAGCAGCTTAGAGACGACCTACGAGCAGTACTTC. This gives the protein CASSLETTYEQYF.

This rearrangement joins TRBV7-3 to TRBJ2-1, with TRBD1 as a possible D gene (6 bases). The CDR3 covers 15 residues. Germline V CDR1 and CDR2: SGHTA, FQGTGA. V gave up 3 bases and J gave up 7 bases, with 16 bases separating them. CDR3 DNA sequence: TGTGCCAGCAGCTTGACCAGGACAGAGTATAATGAGCAGTTCTTC. It yields the protein CASSLTRTEYNEQFF.

The rearrangement joins TRBV19 to TRBJ1-2, with D possibly being TRBD1 (5 bases). Germline V CDR1 and CDR2: LNHDA, SQIVND (reference sequence). CDR3 length: 16 amino acids. Trimming cost V 7 bases and J 7 bases, with 25 bases left between them. The CDR3 spells CASTSLGRDESGGYTF. CDR3 sequence (DNA): TGTGCCAGTACTTCTTTGGGACGGGACGAGTCTGGTGGCTACACCTTC.